The sequence of this T cell receptor beta chain was determined in a study of response to subunit inactivated influenza vaccine. General study points: Authors proposed each seasonal influenza vaccination draws in few new T cells.

From the RT-PCR reads, TCRdb called clonotypes with MiXCR, one entry per CDR3 protein. The data show hundreds of thousands of distinct CDR3 sequences, less than 30% seen once. CDR3 size: 15 residues. Germline V gene sequence: CDR1 SEHNR, CDR2 FQNEAQ (reference sequence). This clonotype occurred a few times. Its antigen is unidentified. One junction end disagrees with the germline gene, perhaps due to a read error. The receptor was isolated from a man aged 45-65 years who received an inactivated influenza vaccine. This material consisted of CD4+ T cells sorted from PBMCs, taken roughly 5 days after vaccination. The chain has TRBV7-9 and TRBJ1-1, with D uncertain. CDR3 coding DNA: TGTGCCAGCAGTTTAGACCCAGGTGGAGGCACTGAAGCTTTCTTT. Protein: CASSLDPGGGTEAFF.